This entry describes one TCR beta chain. Its antigen is not identified. At the DNA level, this CDR3 is encoded by other sequences in the same sample as well. Germline CDR1 is GTSNPN and CDR2 is SVGIG (reference sequence). The CDR3 spans 13 residues. V shed 5 bases and J 2 bases; nucleotides not matched to a gene: 2. Generated by immunoSEQ multiplex PCR, the TCRdb table keeps only in-frame clones and is missing some. There are more than 250,000 clones in the sample; around 90% occur only once, and approximately 3% lies in the top ten. These data originate in a study of cytomegalovirus exposure and HLA in healthy donors. General observations from the study: First-cohort TCR clusters tended to co-occur in the roughly 130 validation repertoires, a later analysis found. Associated with cytomegalovirus, according to the listing, were around 160 TCR beta chains.

This TCR derives from a young woman in good health and CMV-seronegative. The V gene is TRBV30, the J gene TRBJ2-1; TRBD1 matches at 8 bases. The sample consisted of PBMCs. The CDR3 here is CAWDRGTYNEQFF. CDR3 in DNA: TGTGCCTGGGACAGGGGAACCTACAATGAGCAGTTCTTC.